This T cell receptor (beta chain) was obtained from a study of blood T cells in healthy people across ages. Primed by a sample-barcoded 5' primer and a J-beta primer mix, a second PCR proceeded for 7 to 11 cycles. Template switching added a 12-random-nucleotide identifier to every cDNA molecule. TCRdb fed the 5' RACE reads into MiXCR, producing one record per CDR3 protein. The top ten clones hold under 65% of a sample with roughly 410,000 distinct CDR3 sequences, 45% to 65% of them seen once. Between the trimmed V and J ends, which lost 2 bases and 7 bases, there was a span of 21 bases. CDR3 length equals 16 residues. Germline CDR1 reads SGHVS; CDR2 reads FQNEAQ.

Material: blood. The rearrangement joins TRBV7-8 to TRBJ2-7; D is undetermined. This receptor was identified in a man aged 60 to 69 in good health. CDR3 amino acids: CASSLPTGRTSWEQYF. CDR3 sequence (DNA): TGTGCCAGCAGCTTACCCACCGGTAGGACGAGCTGGGAGCAGTACTTC.